Each of the 18 T cell receptor beta chains below was sequenced from the same sample in a study of blood T cell repertoires in COVID-19. The assay was immunoSEQ multiplex PCR, and TCRdb's table has in-frame clones only and misses some. The sample consists of around 150,000 clones, about 77% of them appearing once. The material sequenced was peripheral blood. Every receptor here comes from a woman aged 80 or over with acute or convalescent COVID-19.

The V gene is TRBV2, the J gene TRBJ1-1, with TRBD1 matching 11 bases. CDR3 length: 12 residues. Germline V gives CDR1 SNHLY, CDR2 FYNNEI. After removal of 7 bases from V and 12 bases from J, the junction contained 7 bases not matched to a gene. CDR3 amino acids: CASTRDRGTTFF. The CDR3 region has the DNA TGTGCCAGCACTAGGGACAGGGGGACGACTTTCTTT.

J is TRBJ2-7 and V is TRBV6-5, with 12 positions matching TRBD2. There are 15 residues in the CDR3. The J segment lost 2 bases and the V segment lost 7 bases, leaving 6 bases of the junction unmatched. Germline CDR1 MNHEY, CDR2 SVGAGI. CDR3 residues: CASIFGLAGPYEQYF. CDR3 bases: TGTGCCAGCATTTTTGGACTAGCGGGACCCTACGAGCAGTACTTC.

V and J are TRBV18 and TRBJ2-7, with TRBD1 identical over 10 bases. There are 14 residues in the CDR3. J gave up 4 bases and V 6 bases, and 6 bases lay outside the gene matches. The germline gives CDR1 KGHSH, CDR2 LQKENI. The CDR3 loop reads CASSPDRGLYEQYF. CDR3 bases: TGTGCCAGCTCGCCCGACAGGGGGCTATACGAGCAGTACTTC.

The V gene is TRBV18, the J gene TRBJ2-2; 13 bases line up with TRBD2. Trimming took 6 bases from V and 11 from J; bases not matched to a gene: 9. Germline CDR1 reads KGHSH; CDR2 reads LQKENI. CDR3 length equals 15 residues. CDR3 in DNA: TGTGCCAGCTCGCCGGGACTAGCGGGAACGGGAGAGCTGTTTTTT. Its protein is CASSPGLAGTGELFF.

This chain connects TRBV7-3 to TRBJ2-7; D unresolved. Germline V CDR1 and CDR2: SGHTA, FQGTGA. V dropped 1 base and J dropped 4 bases, with 8 bases sitting between them. This CDR3 is built from 13 residues. The CDR3 nucleotides read TGTGCCAGCAGCTTAAATTACGGGTACGAGCAGTACTTC. Amino acid sequence: CASSLNYGYEQYF.

The CDR3 bases are TGTGCCAGTAGCCTGGGGACAGGAGATTTGTATGGCTACACCTTC. Its translation: CASSLGTGDLYGYTF. The V call is TRBV19, the J call TRBJ1-2, with TRBD1 matching 8 bases. V shed 6 bases, J shed 5 bases, and the junction held 11 bases outside the gene matches. The CDR3 has 15 residues. Germline CDR1 LNHDA, CDR2 SQIVND (reference sequence).

CDR3: CATSLRRDLGSKNIQYF. The CDR3 DNA follows: TGTGCCACCAGCCTGAGGAGGGATTTGGGGAGCAAAAACATTCAGTACTTC. The V call is TRBV15, the J call TRBJ2-4; a weak D match, TRBD2 (6 bases). The CDR3 has 17 amino acids. Germline lookup yields CDR1 LNHNV and CDR2 YYDKDF (reference sequence). Trimming left V 5 bases short and J 3 bases short, with 20 bases between.

The chain uses TRBV19 and TRBJ1-5; D is uncertain. The CDR3 is 12 amino acids. Germline V gene sequence: CDR1 LNHDA, CDR2 SQIVND (reference sequence). Trimming left V 3 bases short and J 7 bases short, with 7 bases between. The CDR3 reads CASSILLQPQHF. In DNA, the CDR3 is TGTGCCAGTAGTATTCTTTTACAGCCCCAGCATTTT.

A few counts support this clone. The V call is TRBV7-8, the J call TRBJ2-1; possible D gene TRBD2, 7 bases. The CDR3 is 14 amino acids. Deletions cut 3 bases from V and 6 bases from J, with 12 bases between. Germline CDR1 SGHVS, CDR2 FQNEAQ. DNA of the CDR3: TGTGCCAGCAGCTTCCGGGGGGCCGGCAATGAGCAGTTCTTC. This translates into CASSFRGAGNEQFF. The entire variable domain, with the rest obtained from reference TRBV7-8 and TRBJ2-1, is as follows: GAGVSQSPRYKVAKRGQDVALRCDPISGHVSLFWYQQALGQGPEFLTYFQNEAQLDKSGLPSDRFFAERPEGSVSTLKIQRTQQEDSAVYLCASSFRGAGNEQFFGPGTRLTVL.

This clone occurred a few times. The chain carries TRBV5-8 and TRBJ1-3; 9 bases fit TRBD1. The V gene end was trimmed by 2 bases and the J gene end by 5 bases; junction bases not matched to a gene: 2. The germline gives CDR1 SGHTS, CDR2 YDEGEE. The CDR3 has 14 residues. CDR3 in amino acids: CASSFDRGRNTIYF. The CDR3 coding sequence is TGTGCCAGCAGCTTCGACAGGGGGAGAAACACCATATATTTT.

The chain has TRBV7-8 and TRBJ1-5, with D hard to call. With 4 bases removed from V and 0 bases from J, the gap between germline ends came to 4 bases. The germline V gene encodes CDR1 SGHVS and CDR2 FQNEAQ. The CDR3 extends over 13 amino acids. The chain's CDR3 is CASSSYSNQPQHF. As DNA, the CDR3 is TGTGCCAGCAGCTCCTATAGCAATCAGCCCCAGCATTTT.

The chain is built from TRBV19 and TRBJ2-5; D perhaps matches TRBD1 (6 bases). V was clipped by 4 bases and J by 7 bases, with 19 bases between them. Germline V gene sequence: CDR1 LNHDA, CDR2 SQIVND (reference sequence). This CDR3 has 15 amino acids. The CDR3 reads CASSSPGDGVGTQYF. The CDR3 DNA reads as TGTGCCAGTAGTAGCCCAGGGGACGGTGTAGGGACCCAGTACTTC.

V is TRBV5-6 and J is TRBJ1-3, with a possible D match to TRBD1 (5 bases). The CDR3 runs 14 residues. V lost 4 bases and J 3 bases, leaving 11 bases between the germline ends. CDR1 and CDR2 from the germline V gene are SGHDT and YYEEEE. In DNA form, the CDR3 reads TGTGCCAGCAGCCTCCAGGGTGGTGGAAACACCATATATTTT. Protein sequence: CASSLQGGGNTIYF.

The V and J genes are TRBV2 and TRBJ2-5; perhaps TRBD2 as D (6 bases). This CDR3 is 13 amino acids long. V lost 11 bases and J 4 bases, leaving 17 bases between the germline ends. The germline CDR1 and CDR2 sequences are SNHLY and FYNNEI. CDR3 protein: CAGLLSGRETQYF. The CDR3 bases are TGTGCCGGCCTTCTTAGCGGACGAGAGACCCAGTACTTC.

Judged by abundance, this clone is medium-sized. The chain uses TRBV5-6 and TRBJ2-1; the match to TRBD1 covers 8 bases. The CDR3 covers 15 residues. Germline CDR1 SGHDT, CDR2 YYEEEE. Trimming took 0 bases from V and 6 from J; bases not matched to a gene: 5. CDR3 region: CASSLGQGFVNEQFF. The CDR3 DNA is TGTGCCAGCAGCTTGGGACAGGGGTTTGTCAATGAGCAGTTCTTC.

The chain joins TRBV19 to TRBJ1-2, with D unresolved. V was pared by 7 bases and J by 4 bases, with 16 bases between. The CDR3 is made up of 14 amino acids. Germline assignment: CDR1 LNHDA and CDR2 SQIVND (reference sequence). In DNA, the CDR3 is TGTGCCAGTACCGAGGGTCTTGGTGGCTATGGCTACACCTTC. Amino acids: CASTEGLGGYGYTF.

The chain joins TRBV11-2 to TRBJ1-1, with 7 bases that match TRBD1. Germline V gene lookup returns CDR1 SGHAT and CDR2 FQNNGV. The CDR3 is 13 amino acids. V trimming: 2 bases; J trimming: 8 bases; junction bases outside the gene matches: 5. The CDR3 loop reads CASSLRQGLEAFF. In DNA form, the CDR3 reads TGTGCCAGCAGCTTAAGACAGGGCCTAGAAGCTTTCTTT.

This sequence joins TRBV12-5 and TRBJ2-7; D is unresolved. V was cut by 2 bases and J by 1 base, with 6 bases left in between. Germline lookup yields CDR1 LGHNT and CDR2 FRNRAP. The CDR3 runs to 13 residues. The CDR3 bases are TGTGCTAGTGGTTTGTGGCAGTCCTACGAGCAGTACTTC. Its translation is CASGLWQSYEQYF.